A single sample is the source of the 14 T cell receptor beta chains below, sequenced in a study of blood T cell repertoires in COVID-19. TCRdb's table, derived via immunoSEQ multiplex PCR, lists solely in-frame clones and lacks some. The sample lists a few hundred thousand clones, roughly 80% occurring once. Sequenced: peripheral blood. Every receptor here comes from a man aged 30-40 years with active or convalescent COVID-19.

About this clone: Other DNA variants within this sample encode the same CDR3. The V gene is TRBV9, the J gene TRBJ2-1, with 7 bases aligning to TRBD2. Germline V gives CDR1 SGDLS, CDR2 YYNGEE. With 2 bases clipped from V and 6 bases from J, the junction kept 5 bases outside the gene matches. The CDR3 extends over 14 amino acids. The CDR3 nucleotides read TGTGCCAGCAGCGTGGGGGGGACCTCCAATGAGCAGTTCTTC. Protein sequence: CASSVGGTSNEQFF.

This chain links TRBV28 with TRBJ2-7; perhaps TRBD2 as D (6 bases). The CDR3 loop spans 13 amino acids. From germline, CDR1 is MDHEN and CDR2 SYDVKM. V was pared by 10 bases and J by 4 bases, with 17 bases between. The CDR3 nucleotides are TGTGCCACCGCCGGGACTGAGTATTACGAGCAGTACTTC. This gives the protein CATAGTEYYEQYF.

This clone was detected only once. This rearrangement joins TRBV5-1 to TRBJ2-7; D gene uncertain. The CDR3 loop spans 12 amino acids. Trimming took off 0 bases at V and 6 bases at J, with 7 bases between the two ends. CDR1 SGHRS and CDR2 YFSETQ come from the germline V gene. In nucleotides, the CDR3 is TGCGCCAGCAGCTTGGGAGGAATCGAGCAGTACTTC. Protein: CASSLGGIEQYF.

The rearrangement joins TRBV12-3 or TRBV12-4 to TRBJ2-7; 7 bases match TRBD1. J was trimmed by 1 base and V by 6 bases; bases with no gene match: 3. The CDR3 extends over 13 amino acids. The CDR3 loop reads CASSPGQSYEQYF. The CDR3 coding sequence is TGTGCCAGCAGCCCGGGACAGTCCTACGAGCAGTACTTC.

The V gene is TRBV27, the J gene TRBJ1-6; D is possibly TRBD1 (6 bases). Trimming took 7 bases from V and 12 from J, leaving 19 bases between them. CDR3 length equals 14 residues. From germline, CDR1 is MNHEY and CDR2 SMNVEV (reference sequence). CDR3 DNA: TGTGCCAGCACCCCTGGGGGCCCTCTAAGACCCCTCCACTTT. It encodes CASTPGGPLRPLHF.

The CDR3 DNA is TGTGCCACCCGACTAGCGGGCGGGGAGCTGTTTTTT. Translated: CATRLAGGELFF. This chain links TRBV27 with TRBJ2-2; 10 bases line up with TRBD2. Germline trimming cut 10 bases from V and 7 bases from J; bases unmatched to any gene: 3. Germline V gene lookup returns CDR1 MNHEY and CDR2 SMNVEV (reference sequence). This CDR3 comprises 12 residues.

The chain has TRBV27 and TRBJ2-3; weak D call: TRBD2 (5 bases). The V end was cut by 2 bases, the J end by 1 base, with 10 bases between. Germline V CDR1 and CDR2: MNHEY, SMNVEV (reference sequence). This CDR3 contains 15 residues. The CDR3 nucleotides read TGTGCCAGCAGTTTAAAGCGGAAGCGCACAGATACGCAGTATTTT. It specifies CASSLKRKRTDTQYF.

Worth noting for this clone: Germline is not matched at one junction end, which may reflect a read error. V and J are TRBV7-7 and TRBJ2-5; TRBD2 matches at 10 bases. Germline CDR1 SSHAT, CDR2 FNYEAQ (reference sequence). The CDR3 is 15 residues long. Written as DNA, the CDR3 is TGTGCTAGCAGCTTAGGTGGGACTAGCGTTGAGACCCAGTACTTC. Translation gives CASSLGGTSVETQYF.

The chain employs TRBV28 and TRBJ1-5; perhaps TRBD1 as D (5 bases). The CDR3 consists of 16 residues. In germline, CDR1 is MDHEN, CDR2 SYDVKM. V lost 4 bases and J lost 1, with 14 bases in between. CDR3 bases: TGTGCCAGCAGTTATGGTGGGGGAGGGAGCAATCAGCCCCAGCATTTT. Protein: CASSYGGGGSNQPQHF.

This chain joins TRBV21-1 and TRBJ1-1; TRBD1, the table's D call, lacks a check against the DNA. TRBV21-1 is recorded as a pseudogene. The CDR3 extends over 13 amino acids. DNA of the CDR3: TGTGCCAGCAGCAGGCAGGGGGGCACTGAAGCTTTCTTT. It encodes CASSRQGGTEAFF.

J is TRBJ2-1 and V is TRBV15; D perhaps matches TRBD2 (6 bases). This CDR3 spans 16 amino acids. Trimming left V 5 bases short and J 4 bases short, with 18 bases between. CDR1 and CDR2 from the germline V gene are LNHNV and YYDKDF (reference sequence). The CDR3 nucleotides read TGTGCCACCAGCGGAGGGGCAGCAGGAAAATACAATGAGCAGTTCTTC. This gives the protein CATSGGAAGKYNEQFF.

The chain employs TRBV5-6 and TRBJ1-1; 7 positions match TRBD1. In germline, CDR1 is SGHDT, CDR2 YYEEEE. The J segment lost 3 bases and the V segment lost 5 bases, leaving 7 bases of the junction unmatched. This CDR3 is built from 14 residues. The CDR3 is CASRLQGTYTEAFF. The DNA for the CDR3 is TGTGCCAGCAGGCTACAGGGGACCTACACTGAAGCTTTCTTT.

This clone has a handful of counts. This chain joins TRBV6-5 and TRBJ1-4; D ambiguous. V was clipped by 0 bases and J by 6 bases, with 14 bases between them. This CDR3 contains 16 residues. Germline CDR1 MNHEY, CDR2 SVGAGI. This chain's CDR3 is CASSYSSDGEDEKLFF. CDR3 coding DNA: TGTGCCAGCAGTTACTCGTCCGACGGAGAGGATGAAAAACTGTTTTTT.

To note about this clone: Its ends do not fully match the called genes, so a read error is possible. This chain uses TRBV30 with TRBJ2-3; D possibly corresponds to TRBD2 (5 bases). The germline gives CDR1 GTSNPN, CDR2 SVGIG (reference sequence). This CDR3 is built from 11 residues. In nucleotides, the CDR3 is TGTGCCTGGAGTCGATTGGGGAGTATGAATTTT. This sequence encodes CAWSRLGSMNF.